These 25 T cell receptor beta chains came from one sample sequenced in a study of shared clonotypes between healthy human individuals. Data came from immunoSEQ multiplex PCR; TCRdb stores just in-frame clones and leaves some out. The sample yields 950,000 to 1,300,000 clones, about 75% seen once. The sample taken for sequencing was memory CD4+ T cells sorted from blood. The sample's subset: CD45RA-negative fraction. These TCRs come from a man aged 18 to 29 in good health.

V is TRBV7-2 and J is TRBJ2-5; D not certain. CDR3 length: 13 residues. V gave up 1 base and J gave up 5 bases, with 8 bases separating them. Looked up from germline, CDR1 is SGHTA and CDR2 is FQGNSA. CDR3 nucleotides: TGTGCCAGCAGCTTAGGTGCTTGGGAGACCCAGTACTTC. This encodes CASSLGAWETQYF.

This chain connects TRBV7-8 to TRBJ2-3, with a possible D match to TRBD1 (5 bases). The CDR3 totals 15 residues. Trimming left V 1 base short and J 8 bases short, with 16 bases between. Per the germline V gene, CDR1 is SGHVS and CDR2 is FQNEAQ. Written as DNA, the CDR3 is TGTGCCAGCAGCTTAGTAGGTCTACTGCAGGGTACGCAGTATTTT. Its translation is CASSLVGLLQGTQYF.

The gene calls are TRBV14 and TRBJ1-1, with D perhaps TRBD1 (5 bases). This CDR3 has 15 amino acids. CDR1 is SGHDN, CDR2 FVKESK, per germline. Deletions cut 0 bases from V and 3 bases from J, with 11 bases between. The CDR3 DNA reads as TGTGCCAGCAGCCAAGAGCCAGGGAGGTACACTGAAGCTTTCTTT. This encodes CASSQEPGRYTEAFF.

The chain carries TRBV5-4 and TRBJ2-3, with 9 bases that match TRBD2. With V trimmed by 2 bases and J by 0 bases, 4 bases remained unmatched. The CDR3 spans 16 residues. The V gene's germline CDR1 is SGHNT and CDR2 YYREEE (reference sequence). The CDR3: CASSFPAGGSTDTQYF. The DNA of the CDR3 is TGTGCCAGCAGCTTTCCAGCGGGAGGAAGCACAGATACGCAGTATTTT.

The rearrangement links TRBV15 to TRBJ1-3; D is possibly TRBD1 (5 bases). V was pared by 4 bases and J by 2 bases, with 15 bases between. This CDR3 region has 16 residues. Germline V gives CDR1 LNHNV, CDR2 YYDKDF (reference sequence). Here the CDR3 DNA reads TGTGCCACCAGCAACCGGGGGGGTAGGACTGGAAACACCATATATTTT. Protein product: CATSNRGGRTGNTIYF.

The gene calls are TRBV9 and TRBJ1-1; TRBD1 matches 10 bases. V dropped 4 bases and J dropped 6; count of bases not matched to a gene: 12. The CDR3 consists of 16 residues. Germline V gene data show CDR1 as SGDLS and CDR2 as YYNGEE. In DNA form, the CDR3 reads TGTGCCAGCAGCCCGCGGACCGGGACAGGGGTTTCTGAAGCTTTCTTT. It yields the protein CASSPRTGTGVSEAFF.

V and J are TRBV19 and TRBJ1-4; 7 nucleotides line up with TRBD1. V dropped 5 bases and J dropped 10; count of bases not matched to a gene: 4. Germline assignment: CDR1 LNHDA and CDR2 SQIVND (reference sequence). There are 12 residues in the CDR3. Here the CDR3 reads CASSEPGGKLFF. In nucleotides, the CDR3 is TGTGCCAGTAGTGAACCAGGGGGAAAACTGTTTTTT.

V usage is TRBV5-1 and J usage is TRBJ2-2; 8 bases map to TRBD1. The germline V gene encodes CDR1 SGHRS and CDR2 YFSETQ. The CDR3 loop spans 16 amino acids. With V trimmed by 1 base and J by 3 bases, 5 bases remained unmatched. CDR3 bases: TGCGCCAGCAGCTTGAACGGACAGGGTCACACCGGGGAGCTGTTTTTT. Translated, it gives CASSLNGQGHTGELFF.

The J gene is TRBJ2-7, the V gene TRBV2, with 7 bases aligning to TRBD1. CDR1 is SNHLY, CDR2 FYNNEI, per germline. The CDR3 sequence is 13 residues long. The J segment lost 4 bases and the V segment lost 7 bases, leaving 7 bases of the junction unmatched. The DNA of the CDR3 is TGTGCCAGCATCCGGGACAGTCTATACGAGCAGTACTTC. Its protein product is CASIRDSLYEQYF.

This clone turned up a few times. The chain uses TRBV6-1 and TRBJ1-2; TRBD1 matches at 9 bases. The CDR3 runs to 15 residues. Germline-derived CDR1 and CDR2 are MNHNS and SASEGT. V was clipped by 3 bases and J by 6 bases; unmatched bases: 8. The CDR3 region has the DNA TGTGCCAGCAGTGACTGGGACAGGGTCCGCAATGGCTACACCTTC. It yields the protein CASSDWDRVRNGYTF.

V gene TRBV4-3 combines with J gene TRBJ1-1; maybe TRBD1 (6 bases). V was cut by 2 bases and J by 2 bases, with 12 bases left in between. The CDR3 is 15 amino acids. Germline CDR1 reads LGHNA; CDR2 reads YSLEER. CDR3 nucleotide sequence: TGCGCCAGCAGCCAACCCGGGACACCTAACACTGAAGCTTTCTTT. It encodes CASSQPGTPNTEAFF.

V gene TRBV6-1 combines with J gene TRBJ1-1; 7 bases align to TRBD1. Looked up from germline, CDR1 is MNHNS and CDR2 is SASEGT. CDR3 length equals 15 residues. The ends lost 6 bases at V and 1 base at J; junction bases unmatched: 8. The CDR3 sequence: CASRDPTGRNTEAFF. CDR3 nucleotide sequence: TGTGCCAGCAGAGACCCGACAGGGCGGAACACTGAAGCTTTCTTT.

This chain links TRBV30 with TRBJ1-2; no firm D call. CDR1 GTSNPN and CDR2 SVGIG come from the germline V gene (reference sequence). Trimming took 3 bases from V and 8 from J, leaving 19 bases between them. The CDR3 has 14 residues. The CDR3 spells CAWRSSSNFGGYTF. CDR3 bases: TGTGCCTGGAGGAGCAGCTCAAATTTCGGGGGCTACACCTTC.

This clone was seen a few times. The chain carries TRBV30 and TRBJ1-3; D is unclear. The CDR3 covers 12 residues. The V and J ends lost 1 base and 4 bases respectively, with 5 bases between them. CDR1 GTSNPN and CDR2 SVGIG come from the germline V gene (reference sequence). Here the CDR3 DNA reads TGTGCCTGGAGTGCCCCAGGAAACACCATATATTTT. Protein: CAWSAPGNTIYF.

This rearrangement joins TRBV11-2 to TRBJ2-4, with a possible D match to TRBD1 (5 bases). Trimming stripped 0 bases from V and 4 bases from J, with 10 bases between. Germline lookup yields CDR1 SGHAT and CDR2 FQNNGV. The CDR3 length is 15 residues. The CDR3 protein is CASSLDPRQKNIQYF. CDR3 nucleotide sequence: TGTGCCAGCAGCTTAGATCCGAGACAGAAAAACATTCAGTACTTC.

J is TRBJ2-4 and V is TRBV11-1; D unclear. This CDR3 region has 13 residues. Germline assignment: CDR1 SGHAT and CDR2 FQDESV (reference sequence). The V end was cut by 1 base, the J end by 7 bases, with 8 bases between. DNA of the CDR3: TGTGCCAGCAGCTTAGGAACAAGGAACATTCAGTACTTC. Its protein product is CASSLGTRNIQYF. The whole variable domain, remainder taken from reference TRBV11-1 and TRBJ2-4, is EAEVAQSPRYKITEKSQAVAFWCDPISGHATLYWYRQILGQGPELLVQFQDESVVDDSQLPKDRFSAERLKGVDSTLKIQPAELGDSAMYLCASSLGTRNIQYFGAGTRLSVL.

The chain is built from TRBV9 and TRBJ1-2; D remains ambiguous. The CDR3 is 14 amino acids. Trimming stripped 0 bases from V and 0 bases from J, with 6 bases between. CDR1 SGDLS and CDR2 YYNGEE come from the germline V gene. The CDR3 region has the DNA TGTGCCAGCAGCGTAGATGCAGCTAACTATGGCTACACCTTC. It encodes CASSVDAANYGYTF. The variable domain in full, with the rest retrieved from reference TRBV9 and TRBJ1-2, is DSGVTQTPKHLITATGQRVTLRCSPRSGDLSVYWYQQSLDQGLQFLIQYYNGEERAKGNILERFSAQQFPDLHSELNLSSLELGDSALYFCASSVDAANYGYTFGSGTRLTVV.

In nucleotides, the CDR3 is TGTGCCAGCAGTTCAACCCCCGGGCCCCGTCCCTCCGAGCAGTTCTTC. Its protein product is CASSSTPGPRPSEQFF. The gene calls are TRBV2 and TRBJ2-1; D ambiguous. Germline V gene data show CDR1 as SNHLY and CDR2 as FYNNEI. This CDR3 contains 16 residues. Between the trimmed V and J ends, which lost 5 bases and 10 bases, there was a span of 24 bases.

The chain employs TRBV5-4 and TRBJ1-1; no definite D call. The CDR3 is 14 residues long. V was cut by 4 bases and J by 4 bases, with 14 bases left in between. Per the germline V gene, CDR1 is SGHNT and CDR2 is YYREEE (reference sequence). For the CDR3, the DNA is TGTGCCAGCAGCCCGTCAACTCGCGGCACTGAAGCTTTCTTT. Its protein product is CASSPSTRGTEAFF.

This chain connects TRBV2 to TRBJ2-1; 14 nucleotides line up with TRBD2. The CDR3 is made up of 15 amino acids. Germline V gives CDR1 SNHLY, CDR2 FYNNEI. V was clipped by 2 bases and J by 8 bases; unmatched bases: 2. CDR3 residues: CASSERLAGGHEQFF. The CDR3 nucleotides read TGTGCCAGCAGTGAACGACTAGCGGGGGGGCATGAGCAGTTCTTC.

The chain uses TRBV28 and TRBJ1-5; D perhaps matches TRBD1 (5 bases). V was trimmed by 2 bases and J by 5 bases, leaving 13 bases between them. Germline V lookup: CDR1 MDHEN, CDR2 SYDVKM. The CDR3 is 15 amino acids. The CDR3 nucleotides read TGTGCCAGCAGTTTAAGTAGTAGGGGTGATCAGCCCCAGCATTTT. Amino acid sequence: CASSLSSRGDQPQHF. The variable domain in full, with the rest retrieved from reference TRBV28 and TRBJ1-5, is DVKVTQSSRYLVKRTGEKVFLECVQDMDHENMFWYRQDPGLGLRLIYFSYDVKMKEKGDIPEGYSVSREKKERFSLILESASTNQTSMYLCASSLSSRGDQPQHFGDGTRLSIL.

About this clone itself: Other DNA sequences of this sample code for an identical CDR3. The chain employs TRBV30 and TRBJ1-3; no firm D call. The CDR3 is 15 amino acids. Germline V gives CDR1 GTSNPN, CDR2 SVGIG (reference sequence). The V gene lost 0 bases and the J gene lost 2 bases, with 11 bases spanning the gap. CDR3 sequence: CAWSVSGRAGNTIYF. Written as DNA, the CDR3 is TGTGCCTGGAGTGTATCGGGCCGAGCTGGAAACACCATATATTTT.

For the CDR3, the DNA is TGTGCCAGCAGCCCGCTTGCCGGCGGATCTGGGGCCAACGTCCTGACTTTC. This translates into CASSPLAGGSGANVLTF. V is TRBV14 and J is TRBJ2-6; D is unclear. Trimming shortened V by 4 bases and J by 1 base, and 14 bases separated the two germline ends. This CDR3 is 17 amino acids long. Germline-derived CDR1 and CDR2 are SGHDN and FVKESK.

This clone has only one observation. The chain joins TRBV18 to TRBJ2-7, with TRBD2 as a possible D gene (5 bases). V was clipped by 11 bases and J by 5 bases, with 7 bases between them. CDR1 and CDR2 (germline): KGHSH, LQKENI. CDR3 length: 9 amino acids. The CDR3, as DNA: TGTGCCCCGAGGGACGAGCAGTACTTC. This codes for CAPRDEQYF.

This chain connects TRBV30 to TRBJ2-5; 8 bases map to TRBD1. Germline CDR1 is GTSNPN and CDR2 is SVGIG (reference sequence). The CDR3 loop spans 13 amino acids. The junction had 4 bases not matched to a gene; V was cut back by 3 bases and J by 4 bases. CDR3 protein: CAWRLTGGETQYF. The CDR3 DNA reads TGTGCCTGGAGACTAACAGGGGGAGAGACCCAGTACTTC.